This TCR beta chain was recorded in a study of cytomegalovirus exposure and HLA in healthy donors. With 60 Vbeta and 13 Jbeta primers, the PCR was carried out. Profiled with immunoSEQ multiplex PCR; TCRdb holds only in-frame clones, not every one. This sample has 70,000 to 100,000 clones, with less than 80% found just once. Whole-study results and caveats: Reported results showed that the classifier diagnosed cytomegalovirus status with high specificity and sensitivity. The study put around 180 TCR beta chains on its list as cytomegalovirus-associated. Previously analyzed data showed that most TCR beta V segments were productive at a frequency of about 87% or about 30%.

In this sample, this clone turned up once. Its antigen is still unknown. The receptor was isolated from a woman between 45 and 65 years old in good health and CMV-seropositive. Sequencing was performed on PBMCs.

The CDR3 nucleotides read TGTGCCAGCAGCGTAGGTCCCGGGACTAGCCGGATTACGCAGTATTTT. It specifies CASSVGPGTSRITQYF. The V gene is TRBV9, the J gene TRBJ2-3; 9 bases align to TRBD2. Germline-derived CDR1 and CDR2 are SGDLS and YYNGEE. Unmatched junction bases numbered 10, after V lost 0 bases and J lost 8 bases. There are 16 residues in the CDR3. Using reference TRBV9 and TRBJ2-3 for the parts outside the CDR3, the full variable domain is DSGVTQTPKHLITATGQRVTLRCSPRSGDLSVYWYQQSLDQGLQFLIQYYNGEERAKGNILERFSAQQFPDLHSELNLSSLELGDSALYFCASSVGPGTSRITQYFGPGTRLTVL.